The clone carrying this T cell receptor (beta chain) appeared a single time. These data are taken from a study of preoperative IRX-2 immunotherapy in early breast cancer. Described treatment: preoperative locoregional IRX-2 cytokine immunotherapy. This phase Ib study tested locoregional IRX-2 cytokine immunotherapy given before surgery. Germline CDR1 LNHDA, CDR2 SQIVND (reference sequence). Trimming removed 5 bases at V and 1 base at J, with 18 bases between. This CDR3 region has 17 residues. This table comes from immunoSEQ multiplex PCR, and its TCRdb copy is limited to in-frame clones, with some not included. The table shows about 23,000 clones, with 75% to 90% occurring only once.

V usage is TRBV19 and J usage is TRBJ1-5; D unclear. This receptor was obtained from a human donor with breast cancer. Material: tumor tissue, obtained after IRX-2 immunotherapy. The CDR3: CASSYIAGWSSNQPQHF. In nucleotides, the CDR3 is TGTGCCAGTAGTTATATCGCAGGATGGAGCAGCAATCAGCCCCAGCATTTT.